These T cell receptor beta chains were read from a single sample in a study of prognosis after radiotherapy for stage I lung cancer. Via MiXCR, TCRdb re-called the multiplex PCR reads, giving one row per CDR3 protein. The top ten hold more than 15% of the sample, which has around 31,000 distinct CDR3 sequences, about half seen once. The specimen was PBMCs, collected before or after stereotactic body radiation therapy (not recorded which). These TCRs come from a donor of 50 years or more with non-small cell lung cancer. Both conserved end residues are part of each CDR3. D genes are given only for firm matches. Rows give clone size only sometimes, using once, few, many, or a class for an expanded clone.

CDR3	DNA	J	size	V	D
CSARDRAGWSYEQYF	TGCAGTGCTAGAGATCGGGCAGGGTGGTCCTACGAGCAGTACTTC	TRBJ2-7	many	TRBV20-1	NA
CATSRETGRLEVF	TGTGCCACCAGCAGAGAAACCGGACGGTTGGAGGTCTTT	TRBJ1-1	many	TRBV15	NA
CASSLDRADTQYF	TGTGCCAGCAGCTTGGACAGGGCAGATACGCAGTATTTT	TRBJ2-3	many	TRBV7-2	TRBD1
CATSGEIIGVPNEKLFF	TGTGCCACCAGTGGTGAAATCATAGGGGTCCCTAATGAAAAACTGTTTTTT	TRBJ1-4	NA	TRBV24-1	NA
CASTGGMNTEAFF	TGTGCCAGCACGGGAGGCATGAACACTGAAGCTTTCTTT	TRBJ1-1	many	TRBV6-9	NA
CASSIQGIGNEQFF	TGTGCCAGTAGTATACAGGGGATAGGCAATGAGCAGTTCTTC	TRBJ2-1	many	TRBV19	NA
CASSGWDITDTQYF	TGTGCCAGTAGCGGCTGGGATATCACAGATACGCAGTATTTT	TRBJ2-3	many	TRBV19	NA
CASKGVVRVYTF	TGTGCCAGCAAGGGAGTTGTGCGTGTCTACACCTTC	TRBJ1-2	NA	TRBV19	NA
CASIATGTGIYGYTF	TGTGCCAGCATTGCGACCGGTACAGGGATCTATGGCTACACCTTC	TRBJ1-2	NA	TRBV27	NA
CASSLALGGGTDTQYF	TGTGCCAGCAGCTTAGCCCTTGGGGGCGGCACAGATACGCAGTATTTT	TRBJ2-3	medium-sized	TRBV7-9	NA
CASSKDRPPQYF	TGTGCCAGCAGTAAGGACCGTCCCCCGCAGTACTTC	TRBJ2-7	many	TRBV12-3/TRBV12-4	NA
CASSPPPGLAGVNAETQYF	TGTGCCAGCAGTCCCCCACCGGGACTAGCGGGAGTGAATGCGGAGACCCAGTACTTC	TRBJ2-5	many	TRBV6-1	TRBD2
CAWTDRGVLTF	TGTGCCTGGACCGACCGGGGCGTCCTGACTTTC	TRBJ2-6	medium-sized	TRBV30	NA
CASSLGGSGRQETQYF	TGTGCCAGCAGCTTAGGGGGAAGCGGTCGACAAGAGACCCAGTACTTC	TRBJ2-5	many	TRBV7-9	NA
CASSPRGAGNTGELFF	TGTGCCAGCTCACCAAGGGGCGCAGGGAACACCGGGGAGCTGTTTTTT	TRBJ2-2	many	TRBV18	NA
CASSPSQGVLETQYF	TGTGCCAGCAGTCCCAGCCAGGGTGTTCTAGAGACCCAGTACTTC	TRBJ2-5	NA	TRBV27	NA
CASSYGTEQYF	TGTGCCAGCAGTTACGGGACCGAGCAGTACTTC	TRBJ2-7	many	TRBV6-2/TRBV6-3	NA
CSVDPGGYEQFF	TGCAGCGTTGACCCGGGGGGGTATGAGCAGTTCTTC	TRBJ2-1	NA	TRBV29-1	TRBD2
CAISESGQDNSPLHF	TGTGCCATCAGTGAGTCGGGACAAGATAATTCACCCCTCCACTTT	TRBJ1-6	NA	TRBV10-3	NA
CASSMGLAGGRSREQYF	TGTGCCAGCAGCATGGGACTAGCGGGAGGAAGGAGTCGTGAGCAGTACTTC	TRBJ2-7	NA	TRBV5-4	TRBD2
CASSQAGTQEAFF	TGCGCCAGCAGCCAAGCAGGGACCCAAGAAGCTTTCTTT	TRBJ1-1	many	TRBV4-3	NA
CASSSRQGRSGEQYF	TGTGCCAGCAGCTCCCGCCAGGGTAGGTCGGGCGAGCAGTACTTC	TRBJ2-7	many	TRBV9	NA
CSARGPGGLDTQYF	TGCAGTGCTCGTGGGCCAGGGGGATTGGATACGCAGTATTTT	TRBJ2-3	many	TRBV20-1	TRBD1
CASSPGHSRSGNTIYF	TGTGCCAGCAGCCCCGGACACAGCCGCTCTGGAAACACCATATATTTT	TRBJ1-3	NA	TRBV6-2/TRBV6-3	NA
CVSRSGTVYDQYF	TGTGTCAGCAGAAGCGGGACAGTCTACGATCAGTACTTC	TRBJ2-7	NA	TRBV27	NA
CASGLAGPVYEQYF	TGTGCCAGCGGACTAGCGGGACCAGTCTACGAGCAGTACTTC	TRBJ2-7	few	TRBV2	TRBD2
CASSPSTGTDYNEQFF	TGCGCCAGCAGCCCTTCGACCGGGACAGACTACAATGAGCAGTTCTTC	TRBJ2-1	many	TRBV5-1	TRBD1
CASSPNPAGSDTQYF	TGTGCTAGCAGCCCTAACCCCGCAGGGTCAGATACGCAGTATTTT	TRBJ2-3	many	TRBV7-7	NA
CASSYSDGGAAYEQYF	TGTGCCAGCAGTTACTCTGATGGGGGTGCAGCCTACGAGCAGTACTTC	TRBJ2-7	NA	TRBV6-2/TRBV6-3	NA
CSVAHPLDGELFF	TGCAGCGTTGCCCATCCTCTAGACGGGGAGCTGTTTTTT	TRBJ2-2	many	TRBV29-1	NA
CVSSPGPGETQYF	TGTGTCAGCTCACCTGGGCCGGGTGAGACCCAGTACTTC	TRBJ2-5	NA	TRBV18	NA
CSARDLQRASYEQYF	TGCAGTGCTAGAGATCTTCAGCGGGCTTCCTACGAGCAGTACTTC	TRBJ2-7	medium-sized	TRBV20-1	NA
CASSSGPMAYEQYF	TGTGCCAGCAGTTCGGGGCCCATGGCCTACGAGCAGTACTTC	TRBJ2-7	NA	TRBV6-5	NA
CASTLSGRASTGELFF	TGTGCCAGCACCCTTAGCGGGAGAGCGAGCACCGGGGAGCTGTTTTTT	TRBJ2-2	many	TRBV7-9	TRBD2
CSARGLGGTEAFF	TGCAGTGCTAGAGGCTTGGGGGGCACTGAAGCTTTCTTT	TRBJ1-1	NA	TRBV20-1	NA
CASRLWANLPQHF	TGTGCCAGCAGACTATGGGCCAATCTGCCCCAGCATTTT	TRBJ1-5	NA	TRBV2	NA
CASSTRTGDIGNTIYF	TGTGCCAGCAGCACCCGGACAGGGGATATAGGAAACACCATATATTTT	TRBJ1-3	many	TRBV3-1	TRBD1
CASSSRPGGPGYTF	TGTGCCAGCAGCTCCCGACCTGGGGGGCCTGGCTACACCTTC	TRBJ1-2	few	TRBV7-9	NA
CASSHLRRRADNEQFF	TGTGCCAGCAGTCACCTCCGTCGCAGGGCCGACAATGAGCAGTTCTTC	TRBJ2-1	once	TRBV11-2	NA
CASPPEGTGPSGANVLTF	TGTGCCAGCCCACCTGAGGGGACAGGTCCCTCTGGGGCCAACGTCCTGACTTTC	TRBJ2-6	many	TRBV7-8	TRBD1